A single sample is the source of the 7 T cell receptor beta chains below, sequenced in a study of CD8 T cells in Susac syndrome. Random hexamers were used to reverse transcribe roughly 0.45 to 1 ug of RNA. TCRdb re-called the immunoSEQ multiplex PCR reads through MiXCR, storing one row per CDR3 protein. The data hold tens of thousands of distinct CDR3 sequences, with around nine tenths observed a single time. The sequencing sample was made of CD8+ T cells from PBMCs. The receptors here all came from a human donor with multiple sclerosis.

CDR3 sequence reads: CASNGGPGDTQYF. The CDR3 bases are TGCGCCAGCAACGGAGGGCCGGGAGATACGCAGTATTTT. The chain is built from TRBV5-1 and TRBJ2-3; possibly TRBD2 for D (6 bases). CDR1 is SGHRS and CDR2 is YFSETQ in the germline V gene. V shed 6 bases and J shed 5 bases, with 13 bases lying between them. The CDR3 runs to 13 residues.

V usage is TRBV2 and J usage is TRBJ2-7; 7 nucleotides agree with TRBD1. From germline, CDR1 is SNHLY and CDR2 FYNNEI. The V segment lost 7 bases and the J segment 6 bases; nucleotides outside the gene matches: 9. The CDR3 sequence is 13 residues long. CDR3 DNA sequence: TGTGCCAGCATTGGGACAGAGATTGGCGAGCAGTACTTC. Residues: CASIGTEIGEQYF.

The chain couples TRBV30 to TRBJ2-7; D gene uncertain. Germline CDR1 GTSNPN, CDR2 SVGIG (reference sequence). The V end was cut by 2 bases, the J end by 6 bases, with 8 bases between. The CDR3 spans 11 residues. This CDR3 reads CAWSPQGEQYF. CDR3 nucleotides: TGTGCCTGGAGTCCCCAAGGCGAGCAGTACTTC.

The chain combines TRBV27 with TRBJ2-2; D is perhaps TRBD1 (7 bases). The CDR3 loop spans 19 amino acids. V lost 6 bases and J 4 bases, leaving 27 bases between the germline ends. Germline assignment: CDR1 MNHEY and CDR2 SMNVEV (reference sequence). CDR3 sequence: CASSQRPQGGGRGTGELFF. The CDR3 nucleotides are TGTGCCAGCAGCCAACGGCCCCAGGGGGGTGGTCGTGGCACCGGGGAGCTGTTTTTT.

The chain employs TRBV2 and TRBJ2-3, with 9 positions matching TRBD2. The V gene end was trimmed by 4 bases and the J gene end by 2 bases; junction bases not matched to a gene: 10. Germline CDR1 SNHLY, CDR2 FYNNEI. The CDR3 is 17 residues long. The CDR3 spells CASSAPSGVTSTDTQYF. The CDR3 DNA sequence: TGTGCCAGCAGTGCCCCTAGCGGGGTAACCTCCACAGATACGCAGTATTTT. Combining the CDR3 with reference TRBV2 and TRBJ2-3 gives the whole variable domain EPEVTQTPSHQVTQMGQEVILRCVPISNHLYFYWYRQILGQKVEFLVSFYNNEISEKSEIFDDQFSVERPDGSNFTLKIRSTKLEDSAMYFCASSAPSGVTSTDTQYFGPGTRLTVL.

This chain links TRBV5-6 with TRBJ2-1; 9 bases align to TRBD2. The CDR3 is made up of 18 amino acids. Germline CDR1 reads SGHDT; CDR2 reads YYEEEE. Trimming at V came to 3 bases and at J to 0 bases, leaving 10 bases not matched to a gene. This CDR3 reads CASSSRIAGAGSYNEQFF. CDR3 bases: TGTGCCAGCAGCTCCCGGATAGCGGGAGCGGGCTCCTACAATGAGCAGTTCTTC.

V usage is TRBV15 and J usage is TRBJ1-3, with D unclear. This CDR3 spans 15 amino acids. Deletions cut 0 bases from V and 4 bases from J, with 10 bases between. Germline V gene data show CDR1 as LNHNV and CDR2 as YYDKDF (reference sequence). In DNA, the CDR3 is TGTGCCACCAGCAGAGACAGGTGGTCGGGAAACACCATATATTTT. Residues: CATSRDRWSGNTIYF. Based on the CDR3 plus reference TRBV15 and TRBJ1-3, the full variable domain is DAMVIQNPRYQVTQFGKPVTLSCSQTLNHNVMYWYQQKSSQAPKLLFHYYDKDFNNEADTPDNFQSRRPNTSFCFLDIRSPGLGDTAMYLCATSRDRWSGNTIYFGEGSWLTVV.